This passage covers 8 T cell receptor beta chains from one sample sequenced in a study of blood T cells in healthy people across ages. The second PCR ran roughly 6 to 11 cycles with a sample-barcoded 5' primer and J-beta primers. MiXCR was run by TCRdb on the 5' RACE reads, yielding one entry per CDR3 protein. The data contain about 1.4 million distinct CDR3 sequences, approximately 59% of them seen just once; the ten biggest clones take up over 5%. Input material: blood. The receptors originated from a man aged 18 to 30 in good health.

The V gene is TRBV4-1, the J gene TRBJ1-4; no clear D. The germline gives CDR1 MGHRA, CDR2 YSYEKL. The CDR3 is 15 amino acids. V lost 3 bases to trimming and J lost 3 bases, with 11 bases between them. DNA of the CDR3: TGCGCCAGCAGCCATGCCCGGACGGCTAATGAAAAACTGTTTTTT. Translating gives CASSHARTANEKLFF.

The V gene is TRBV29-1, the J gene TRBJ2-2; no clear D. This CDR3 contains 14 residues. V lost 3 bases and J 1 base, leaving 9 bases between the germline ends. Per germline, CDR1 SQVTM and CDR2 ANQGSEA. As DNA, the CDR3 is TGCAGCGTTGATTCGGGTTGGAACACCGGGGAGCTGTTTTTT. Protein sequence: CSVDSGWNTGELFF.

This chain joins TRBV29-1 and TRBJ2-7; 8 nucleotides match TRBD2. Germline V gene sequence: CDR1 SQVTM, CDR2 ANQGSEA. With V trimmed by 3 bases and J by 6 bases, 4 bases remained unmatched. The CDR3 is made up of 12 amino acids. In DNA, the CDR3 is TGCAGCGTTGACGGGGGGGGCGCCGAGCAGTACTTC. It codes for CSVDGGGAEQYF.

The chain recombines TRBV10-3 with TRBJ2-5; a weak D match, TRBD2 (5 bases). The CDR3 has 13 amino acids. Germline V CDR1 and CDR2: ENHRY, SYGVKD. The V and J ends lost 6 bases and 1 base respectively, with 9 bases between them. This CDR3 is CAIRGLSQETQYF. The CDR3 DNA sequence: TGTGCCATCAGAGGACTCTCCCAAGAGACCCAGTACTTC.

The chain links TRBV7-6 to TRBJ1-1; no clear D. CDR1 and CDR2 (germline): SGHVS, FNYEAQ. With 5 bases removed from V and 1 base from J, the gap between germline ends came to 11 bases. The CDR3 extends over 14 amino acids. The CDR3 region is CASSPDPWNTEAFF. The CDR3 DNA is TGTGCCAGCAGCCCCGATCCGTGGAACACTGAAGCTTTCTTT.

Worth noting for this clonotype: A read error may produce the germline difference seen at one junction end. CDR3 bases: TGTGCCAGCAGTTTATCGCGAGCGGGGCTCTCCCACGAGCAGTACTTC. It encodes CASSLSRAGLSHEQYF. The gene calls are TRBV27 and TRBJ2-4; 7 nucleotides match TRBD2. The end of the DNA is better explained by TRBJ2-7, so the J call may be wrong. This CDR3 has 16 amino acids. Per germline, CDR1 MNHEY and CDR2 SMNVEV (reference sequence).

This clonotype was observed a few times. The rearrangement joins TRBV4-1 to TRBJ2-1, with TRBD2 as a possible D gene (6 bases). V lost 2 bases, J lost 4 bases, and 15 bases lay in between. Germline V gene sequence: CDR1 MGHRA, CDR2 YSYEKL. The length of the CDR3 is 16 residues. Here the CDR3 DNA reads TGCGCCAGCAGCCAAATACGGGGGAAAGCTTACAATGAGCAGTTCTTC. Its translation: CASSQIRGKAYNEQFF.

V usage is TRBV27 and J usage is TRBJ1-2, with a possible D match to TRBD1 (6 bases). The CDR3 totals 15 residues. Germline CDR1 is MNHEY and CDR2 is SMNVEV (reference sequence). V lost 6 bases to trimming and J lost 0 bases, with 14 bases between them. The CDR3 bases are TGTGCCAGCAGGGAAATGGACAGACCTAACTATGGCTACACCTTC. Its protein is CASREMDRPNYGYTF.